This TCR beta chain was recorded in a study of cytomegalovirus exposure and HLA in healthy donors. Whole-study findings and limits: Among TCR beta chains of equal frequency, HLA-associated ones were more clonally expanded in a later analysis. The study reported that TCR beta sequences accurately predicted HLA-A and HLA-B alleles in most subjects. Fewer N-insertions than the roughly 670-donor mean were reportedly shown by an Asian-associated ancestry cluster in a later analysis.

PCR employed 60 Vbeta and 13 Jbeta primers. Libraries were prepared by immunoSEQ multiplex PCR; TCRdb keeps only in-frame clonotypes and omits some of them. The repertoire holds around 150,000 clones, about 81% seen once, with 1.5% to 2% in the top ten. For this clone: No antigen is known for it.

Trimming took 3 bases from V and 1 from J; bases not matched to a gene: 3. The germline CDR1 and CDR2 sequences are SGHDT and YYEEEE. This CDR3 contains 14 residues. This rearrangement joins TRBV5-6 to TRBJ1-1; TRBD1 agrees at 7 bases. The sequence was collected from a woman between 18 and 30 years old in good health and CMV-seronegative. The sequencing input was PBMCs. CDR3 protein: CASSSQGTNTEAFF. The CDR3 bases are TGTGCCAGCAGCTCACAGGGGACGAACACTGAAGCTTTCTTT.